A single sample is the source of the 5 T cell receptor beta chains below, sequenced in a study of blood T cell dynamics during melanoma immunotherapy. TCRdb's copy holds only in-frame clones and misses some; the assay was immunoSEQ multiplex PCR. The sample lists approximately 15,000 clones; around nine tenths were seen once. The time point was: week 3, after first cycle of checkpoint inhibitor. The sequenced sample was blood, obtained from a patient treated with checkpoint blockade. Receptors originate from a human donor with melanoma.

This clone showed up just once. The DNA of the CDR3 is TGTGCCAGCAGCTCCCCCACGGGACAGGGTGTCTATGGCTACACCTTC. Its protein product is CASSSPTGQGVYGYTF. The rearrangement joins TRBV5-5 to TRBJ1-2; TRBD1 matches 9 bases. Per the germline V gene, CDR1 is SGHKS and CDR2 is YYEKEE (reference sequence). The CDR3 spans 16 residues. With 3 bases clipped from V and 4 bases from J, the junction kept 10 bases outside the gene matches.

The gene calls are TRBV10-3 and TRBJ1-4; no firm D call. CDR3 length: 13 amino acids. V lost 4 bases, J lost 7 bases, and 10 bases lay in between. The V gene's germline CDR1 is ENHRY and CDR2 SYGVKD. For the CDR3, the DNA is TGTGCCATCAGTGGGCCTGGGATTGAAAAACTGTTTTTT. Its translation is CAISGPGIEKLFF.

The chain recombines TRBV30 with TRBJ1-2; D is perhaps TRBD1 (5 bases). The V and J ends lost 3 bases and 4 bases respectively, with 9 bases between them. The CDR3 length is 12 residues. CDR1 and CDR2 (germline): GTSNPN, SVGIG (reference sequence). CDR3 residues: CAWRSRGYGYTF. The CDR3 coding sequence is TGTGCCTGGAGATCAAGGGGCTATGGCTACACCTTC.

The rearrangement uses TRBV2 and TRBJ1-1, with D unresolved. Germline V gives CDR1 SNHLY, CDR2 FYNNEI. This CDR3 spans 14 amino acids. V lost 3 bases, J lost 5 bases, and 13 bases lay in between. CDR3 sequence: CASSDSWGGTEAFF. As DNA, the CDR3 is TGTGCCAGCAGTGATAGCTGGGGTGGGACTGAAGCTTTCTTT.

This rearrangement joins TRBV13 to TRBJ1-1; D is possibly TRBD1 (5 bases). This CDR3 has 14 residues. Trimming pared 3 bases from V and 1 base from J, leaving 9 bases between. CDR1 and CDR2 from the germline V gene are PRHDT and FYEKMQ (reference sequence). The DNA of the CDR3 is TGTGCCAGCAGCTTTCAGGGTAGGAACACTGAAGCTTTCTTT. Translation: CASSFQGRNTEAFF. The full variable domain, completed using reference TRBV13 and TRBJ1-1, is AAGVIQSPRHLIKEKRETATLKCYPIPRHDTVYWYQQGPGQDPQFLISFYEKMQSDKGSIPDRFSAQQFSDYHSELNMSSLELGDSALYFCASSFQGRNTEAFFGQGTRLTVV.